The 25 T cell receptor beta chains reported below all come from one sample, sequenced in a study of regulatory T cells in long-lasting Graves disease. The time point is: newly diagnosed GD, antithyroid drugs for less than 3 months. Construction of the TCR library relied on RNA isolated from PBMCs. Arm-PCR with iRepertoire HTBI primers amplified the CDR3 regions for these TCR beta libraries. TCRdb redid the calling of the multiplex PCR reads with MiXCR, one entry per CDR3 protein. The table has over 350,000 distinct CDR3 sequences, around 15% seen once. These same records also appear under a second study, on T cells in Graves' hyperthyroidism and ophthalmopathy.

The input for sequencing was peripheral blood mononuclear cells (PBMCs), taken at new diagnosis, from a patient treated with antithyroid drugs. The receptor set was obtained from a woman aged 50 to 60 with Graves disease.

Regarding this clonotype: One junction end disagrees with the germline gene, perhaps due to a read error. The chain joins TRBV7-3 to TRBJ2-2, with D unclear. Germline CDR1 SGHTA, CDR2 FQGTGA. The length of the CDR3 is 13 residues. CDR3 in DNA: TGTGCCGGCAGTCCTCCTGCCAGGGGGGAGCTGTTTTTT. Its protein product is CAGSPPARGELFF.

This clonotype was seen repeatedly, ten times or more. The chain combines TRBV10-3 with TRBJ2-1; 9 bases agree with TRBD2. J lost 0 bases, V lost 6 bases, and 12 bases had no gene match. Germline V CDR1 and CDR2: ENHRY, SYGVKD. This CDR3 region has 18 residues. CDR3 sequence reads: CAISIQRSSGNSYNEQFF. CDR3 sequence (DNA): TGTGCCATCAGCATACAGAGGTCTAGCGGGAACTCCTACAATGAGCAGTTCTTC.

The gene calls are TRBV29-1 and TRBJ2-7; D ambiguous. V gave up 1 base and J gave up 2 bases, with 9 bases separating them. Germline V gene lookup returns CDR1 SQVTM and CDR2 ANQGSEA. The CDR3 length is 13 residues. Here the CDR3 reads CSVEVTAAYEQYF. The DNA of the CDR3 is TGCAGCGTTGAAGTAACGGCAGCCTACGAGCAGTACTTC.

This clonotype was detected ten times or more. The chain carries TRBV30 and TRBJ1-1; 7 bases line up with TRBD1. The V gene's germline CDR1 is GTSNPN and CDR2 SVGIG (reference sequence). This CDR3 is 15 amino acids long. Trimming cost V 1 base and J 3 bases; bases outside gene matches: 8. CDR3 in DNA: TGTGCCTGGAGTGCCGACAGGGCCAGGGACACTGAAGCTTTCTTT. It encodes CAWSADRARDTEAFF.

This clonotype has just a few counts. V is TRBV4-2 and J is TRBJ2-7, with 10 bases aligning to TRBD1. The CDR3 loop spans 16 amino acids. Germline V gives CDR1 LGHNA, CDR2 YNFKEQ. V lost 4 bases and J lost 2; bases outside the gene matches: 8. The CDR3 coding sequence is TGTGCCAGCAGCCCGGACCTAGACAGGGGGCCCTACGAGCAGTACTTC. As protein: CASSPDLDRGPYEQYF.

This clonotype was seen a few times. V and J are TRBV12-3 or TRBV12-4 and TRBJ2-7; the match to TRBD2 covers 11 bases. The CDR3 runs to 15 residues. The V and J ends lost 6 bases and 3 bases, in that order; junction bases with no gene match: 7. The CDR3 is CASSGTSGRFYEQYF. The CDR3 nucleotides read TGTGCCAGCAGCGGTACTAGCGGGAGATTCTACGAGCAGTACTTC.

Ten or more counts support this clonotype. The V call is TRBV2, the J call TRBJ2-1, with a possible D match to TRBD1 (6 bases). V lost 7 bases and J lost 5, with 15 bases in between. Looked up from germline, CDR1 is SNHLY and CDR2 is FYNNEI. The CDR3 is made up of 14 amino acids. CDR3 in amino acids: CASKPDSFDNEQFF. DNA for the CDR3: TGTGCCAGCAAACCGGACAGCTTTGACAATGAGCAGTTCTTC.

J is TRBJ2-4 and V is TRBV7-9; 9 positions match TRBD1. Germline CDR1 reads SEHNR; CDR2 reads FQNEAQ (reference sequence). The V and J ends lost 5 bases and 9 bases, in that order; junction bases with no gene match: 8. The CDR3 has 14 amino acids. CDR3 loop: CASSLTGGAGIQYF. In DNA form, the CDR3 reads TGTGCCAGCAGCCTAACAGGGGGCGCGGGCATTCAGTACTTC.

V gene TRBV6-5 combines with J gene TRBJ1-2; 8 bases agree with TRBD1. J lost 3 bases, V lost 2 bases, and 5 bases had no gene match. Germline values: CDR1 MNHEY, CDR2 SVGAGI. The CDR3 is 15 residues long. CDR3 sequence: CASSYAGGDYYGYTF. The CDR3, as DNA: TGTGCCAGCAGTTACGCAGGGGGCGATTACTATGGCTACACCTTC.

This clonotype was detected many times. The chain is built from TRBV7-9 and TRBJ2-4; 7 bases are shared with TRBD1. In germline, CDR1 is SEHNR, CDR2 FQNEAQ (reference sequence). This CDR3 has 15 amino acids. The V gene end was trimmed by 6 bases and the J gene end by 1 base; junction bases not matched to a gene: 6. In DNA, the CDR3 is TGTGCCAGCAGTGACAGGGTCATGGCCAAAAACATTCAGTACTTC. The encoded protein is CASSDRVMAKNIQYF.

This rearrangement joins TRBV14 to TRBJ2-5, with 7 bases identical to TRBD2. The CDR3 loop spans 16 amino acids. Germline V CDR1 and CDR2: SGHDN, FVKESK. Unmatched junction bases numbered 8, after V lost 0 bases and J lost 4 bases. The CDR3 spells CASSQDPSLAPETQYF. CDR3 sequence (DNA): TGTGCCAGCAGCCAAGATCCCTCACTAGCGCCAGAGACCCAGTACTTC. Supplemented by reference TRBV14 and TRBJ2-5, the full variable domain reads EAGVTQFPSHSVIEKGQTVTLRCDPISGHDNLYWYRRVMGKEIKFLLHFVKESKQDESGMPNNRFLAERTGGTYSTLKVQPAELEDSGVYFCASSQDPSLAPETQYFGPGTRLLVL.

This clonotype was detected many times. This chain connects TRBV2 to TRBJ2-7; 8 bases line up with TRBD1. The CDR3 spans 15 residues. The germline CDR1 and CDR2 sequences are SNHLY and FYNNEI. V trimming: 3 bases; J trimming: 0 bases; junction bases outside the gene matches: 4. The CDR3 here is CASSEFGQGSYEQYF. The CDR3 coding sequence is TGTGCCAGCAGTGAGTTTGGACAGGGCTCCTACGAGCAGTACTTC.

At least ten counts were recorded for this clonotype. This chain joins TRBV27 and TRBJ2-7; D may be TRBD2 (5 bases). V dropped 8 bases and J dropped 0 bases, with 11 bases sitting between them. The CDR3 has 13 residues. In germline, CDR1 is MNHEY, CDR2 SMNVEV (reference sequence). As DNA, the CDR3 is TGTGCCAGCGGAACCGGGATCTCCTACGAGCAGTACTTC. Amino acids: CASGTGISYEQYF.

Turning to this clonotype: A much bigger clone sits one base away, suggesting this may be a read error. The chain joins TRBV28 to TRBJ2-7; 9 positions agree with TRBD2. The V gene's germline CDR1 is MDHEN and CDR2 SYDVKM. V trimming: 7 bases; J trimming: 7 bases; junction bases outside the gene matches: 14. The CDR3 runs to 15 residues. CDR3 in amino acids: CASTVRPGLAREQYF. Written as DNA, the CDR3 is TGTGCCAGCACCGTTCGCCCGGGACTAGCTAGGGAGCAGTACTTC.

V and J are TRBV14 and TRBJ2-5; 9 positions agree with TRBD1. This CDR3 has 16 amino acids. V gave up 0 bases and J gave up 7 bases; unmatched junction bases: 9. CDR1 is SGHDN and CDR2 is FVKESK in the germline V gene. The CDR3 region is CASSQELPGQGVTQYF. In nucleotides, the CDR3 is TGTGCCAGCAGCCAAGAACTCCCGGGACAGGGTGTGACCCAGTACTTC.

In its sample, this clonotype was seen many times. The V gene is TRBV2, the J gene TRBJ1-1; no clear D. V lost 7 bases to trimming and J lost 0 bases, with 12 bases between them. The CDR3 has 14 amino acids. In germline, CDR1 is SNHLY, CDR2 FYNNEI. CDR3 bases: TGTGCCAGCACCTCGGACGACATGAACACTGAAGCTTTCTTT. Its protein product is CASTSDDMNTEAFF.

About this clonotype itself: A much larger clonotype is one base distant, so this may be a read error. The chain combines TRBV4-1 with TRBJ2-1; D not certain. Germline V gives CDR1 MGHRA, CDR2 YSYEKL. This CDR3 region has 14 residues. CDR3 nucleotide sequence: TGCGCCAGCAGCCAAGGAGACGAATACAATGGGCAGTTCTTC. Translation gives CASSQGDEYNGQFF.

The sample holds many counts of this clonotype. This chain connects TRBV20-1 to TRBJ2-7; 10 bases match TRBD2. The CDR3 loop spans 14 amino acids. Unmatched junction bases numbered 8, after V lost 2 bases and J lost 7 bases. CDR1 and CDR2 from the germline V gene are DFQATT and SNEGSKA (reference sequence). DNA for the CDR3: TGCAGTGCTAGAAAGCGGGAGGGTCGGCGAGAGCAGTACTTC. Residues: CSARKREGRREQYF.

This clonotype was found many times. The V call is TRBV7-9, the J call TRBJ1-5; perhaps TRBD1 as D (5 bases). Trimming took off 6 bases at V and 10 bases at J, with 13 bases between the two ends. Per the germline V gene, CDR1 is SEHNR and CDR2 is FQNEAQ (reference sequence). The CDR3 extends over 12 amino acids. This CDR3 reads CASSKGLGPQHF. For the CDR3, the DNA is TGTGCCAGCAGTAAGGGGTTGGGCCCCCAGCATTTT.

There are a few counts of this clonotype. The gene calls are TRBV6-2 or TRBV6-3 and TRBJ1-1, with 7 nucleotides matching TRBD1. Germline V CDR1 and CDR2: MNHEY, SVGEGT. V shed 1 base and J 4 bases; nucleotides not matched to a gene: 9. The CDR3 is made up of 16 amino acids. This CDR3 is CASSYWSAGGSTEAFF. CDR3 nucleotides: TGTGCCAGCAGTTACTGGAGTGCAGGGGGAAGCACTGAAGCTTTCTTT.

This clonotype was detected many times. The V and J genes are TRBV20-1 and TRBJ2-7, with TRBD1 matching 10 bases. V shed 0 bases and J 0 bases; nucleotides not matched to a gene: 5. This CDR3 has 16 residues. Germline V lookup: CDR1 DFQATT, CDR2 SNEGSKA (reference sequence). The CDR3 nucleotides read TGCAGTGCTAGAGAGCCGGGACAGGGGAGCTCCTACGAGCAGTACTTC. As protein: CSAREPGQGSSYEQYF.

This clonotype was counted many times. The chain carries TRBV11-1 and TRBJ2-1; D not resolved. This CDR3 has 13 residues. CDR1 and CDR2 (germline): SGHAT, FQDESV (reference sequence). The V and J ends lost 5 bases and 4 bases respectively, with 9 bases between them. Written as DNA, the CDR3 is TGTGCCAGCAGCCCCTCAGAGTACAATGAGCAGTTCTTC. It yields the protein CASSPSEYNEQFF.

V is TRBV5-1 and J is TRBJ2-7, with a weak D call TRBD1 (5 bases). Trimming removed 0 bases from V and 7 bases from J, with 14 bases in between. From germline, CDR1 is SGHRS and CDR2 YFSETQ. The CDR3 totals 14 residues. The CDR3 region is CASSLVQGSGEQYF. The CDR3 nucleotides are TGCGCCAGCAGCTTGGTCCAGGGATCGGGTGAGCAGTACTTC. The whole variable domain, filled in from reference TRBV5-1 and TRBJ2-7, reads KAGVTQTPRYLIKTRGQQVTLSCSPISGHRSVSWYQQTPGQGLQFLFEYFSETQRNKGNFPGRFSGRQFSNSRSEMNVSTLELGDSALYLCASSLVQGSGEQYFGPGTRLTVT.

This clonotype was recorded once. A much larger clonotype is one base distant, so this may be a read error. This chain joins TRBV30 and TRBJ1-4, with TRBD1 matching over 8 bases. The length of the CDR3 is 14 residues. The V gene's germline CDR1 is GTSNPN and CDR2 SVGIG (reference sequence). Here the CDR3 reads CAWSIGQGIEKPFF. In nucleotides, the CDR3 is TGTGCCTGGAGTATAGGACAGGGAATTGAAAAACCGTTTTTT.

There are a few counts of this clonotype. This rearrangement joins TRBV30 to TRBJ2-7; no firm D call. V was pared by 2 bases and J by 2 bases, with 13 bases between. The V gene's germline CDR1 is GTSNPN and CDR2 SVGIG (reference sequence). The CDR3 has 14 amino acids. The CDR3 nucleotides read TGTGCCTGGAGTTACAGTTTAAAGACCTACGAGCAGTACTTC. Translation gives CAWSYSLKTYEQYF.